This T cell receptor beta chain was retrieved from a study of shared clonotypes between healthy human individuals. At the level of the study: The study used three CD4 naive, three CD4 memory, two CD8 naive and one CD8 memory plate per donor.

Points from the study as a whole: Memory subsets generally showed lower estimated richness than naive subsets.

The repertoire was sequenced with immunoSEQ multiplex PCR; TCRdb's copy has only in-frame clones and lacks some. The sample gives about 1,900,000 clones, less than 95% of which show up once; more than 0.95% is in the top ten. The naive CD8 subset, CD45RO-negative cells positively selected for CCR7, excluded terminally differentiated effector memory CD45RA+ cells. Donors were healthy HIV-negative adults without recent acute infections or vaccinations. In the case of this clone: Its antigen is as yet unknown.

The CDR3 is 14 amino acids. Germline V gene sequence: CDR1 MNHEY, CDR2 SMNVEV (reference sequence). The ends lost 6 bases at V and 3 bases at J; junction bases unmatched: 7. The chain uses TRBV27 and TRBJ2-7; TRBD2 matches 8 bases. The clonotype originates from a man aged 18 to 30 in good health. Sequencing used naive CD8+ T cells sorted from blood. The CDR3 protein is CASRQRGSNYEQYF. The CDR3 region has the DNA TGTGCCAGCAGGCAGCGGGGGTCCAACTACGAGCAGTACTTC.